Below, 27 T cell receptor beta chains from the same sample are listed, as sequenced in a study of identical twins. Via MiXCR, TCRdb re-called the 5' RACE reads, giving one row per CDR3 protein. The sample holds 600,000 to 850,000 distinct CDR3 sequences; about 18% are singletons and the top ten take under 15%. The sample also formed part of further work on T cells expressing NK-cell markers.

Sequenced sample: PBMCs. These receptors originate from a young woman in good health.

This clonotype was seen a handful of times. The chain employs TRBV7-2 and TRBJ2-1; D remains ambiguous. Per the germline V gene, CDR1 is SGHTA and CDR2 is FQGNSA. Between the trimmed V and J ends, which lost 0 bases and 1 base, there was a span of 10 bases. This CDR3 is 16 amino acids long. CDR3: CASSLAGNPSYNEQFF. CDR3 nucleotide sequence: TGTGCCAGCAGCTTAGCTGGAAATCCATCCTACAATGAGCAGTTCTTC.

This clonotype showed up just a few times. The chain carries TRBV6-1 and TRBJ2-2; 8 bases map to TRBD2. CDR3 length: 14 amino acids. Germline V gene lookup returns CDR1 MNHNS and CDR2 SASEGT. V lost 7 bases, J lost 4 bases, and 5 bases stayed unmatched. This CDR3 is CASKGLVSTGELFF. The CDR3 region has the DNA TGTGCCAGCAAGGGACTAGTGAGCACCGGGGAGCTGTTTTTT.

The chain carries TRBV18 and TRBJ2-7; no reliable D call. This CDR3 region has 14 residues. From germline, CDR1 is KGHSH and CDR2 LQKENI. V lost 0 bases and J 0 bases, leaving 6 bases between the germline ends. The CDR3 here is CASSPPLYSYEQYF. DNA of the CDR3: TGTGCCAGCTCACCACCGCTATACTCCTACGAGCAGTACTTC. Drawing the rest from reference TRBV18 and TRBJ2-7, the complete variable domain is NAGVMQNPRHLVRRRGQEARLRCSPMKGHSHVYWYRQLPEEGLKFMVYLQKENIIDESGMPKERFSAEFPKEGPSILRIQQVVRGDSAAYFCASSPPLYSYEQYFGPGTRLTVT.

Many counts were recorded for this clonotype. V is TRBV12-3 or TRBV12-4 and J is TRBJ1-4, with 7 bases aligning to TRBD1. The V and J ends lost 6 bases and 5 bases, in that order; junction bases with no gene match: 6. This CDR3 spans 14 amino acids. The DNA of the CDR3 is TGTGCCAGCAGGAACCGGGACAGAAATGAAAAACTGTTTTTT. This sequence encodes CASRNRDRNEKLFF.

This clonotype was picked up a small number of times. The chain employs TRBV29-1 and TRBJ2-7; tentatively, D is TRBD2 (6 bases). Trimming took 3 bases from V and 3 from J, leaving 15 bases between them. The germline V gene has CDR1 SQVTM and CDR2 ANQGSEA. The length of the CDR3 is 14 residues. The CDR3 sequence is CSVDLGAGFYEQYF. CDR3 nucleotide sequence: TGCAGCGTTGATTTAGGAGCGGGCTTCTACGAGCAGTACTTC.

This chain uses TRBV9 with TRBJ2-5; D unclear. Germline V gene sequence: CDR1 SGDLS, CDR2 YYNGEE. This CDR3 contains 12 residues. V was shortened by 3 bases and J by 5 bases, with 8 bases between the two germline ends. DNA of the CDR3: TGTGCCAGCAGCGGAGAAGGTGAGACCCAGTACTTC. Translating gives CASSGEGETQYF. The full variable domain, in which reference TRBV9 and TRBJ2-5 provide the parts outside the CDR3, is DSGVTQTPKHLITATGQRVTLRCSPRSGDLSVYWYQQSLDQGLQFLIQYYNGEERAKGNILERFSAQQFPDLHSELNLSSLELGDSALYFCASSGEGETQYFGPGTRLLVL.

The chain combines TRBV5-5 with TRBJ2-1; TRBD1 is a possible D gene (6 bases). This CDR3 comprises 16 residues. The V gene's germline CDR1 is SGHKS and CDR2 YYEKEE (reference sequence). V lost 0 bases, J lost 4 bases, and 14 bases lay in between. The CDR3: CASSLGARGGYNEQFF. The DNA for the CDR3 is TGTGCCAGCAGCTTGGGGGCCAGAGGGGGATACAATGAGCAGTTCTTC. Looking up the rest from reference TRBV5-5 and TRBJ2-1 gives the full variable domain: DAGVTQSPTHLIKTRGQQVTLRCSPISGHKSVSWYQQVLGQGPQFIFQYYEKEERGRGNFPDRFSARQFPNYSSELNVNALLLGDSALYLCASSLGARGGYNEQFFGPGTRLTVL.

The gene calls are TRBV7-2 and TRBJ2-1, with TRBD2 matching over 7 bases. This CDR3 spans 15 amino acids. The ends lost 5 bases at V and 5 bases at J; junction bases unmatched: 9. The germline gives CDR1 SGHTA, CDR2 FQGNSA. The CDR3 nucleotides are TGTGCCAGCAGCCCTAGGACTAGGCGCGACAATGAGCAGTTCTTC. Protein sequence: CASSPRTRRDNEQFF.

V is TRBV12-3 or TRBV12-4 and J is TRBJ2-5; TRBD2 matches 11 bases. The CDR3 is 18 amino acids. The V gene end was trimmed by 6 bases and the J gene end by 5 bases; junction bases not matched to a gene: 17. The CDR3 spells CASRPFLGLAGGGETQYF. In DNA form, the CDR3 reads TGTGCCAGCAGGCCCTTTTTGGGTCTAGCGGGGGGTGGGGAGACCCAGTACTTC.

The V call is TRBV2, the J call TRBJ2-5; D unresolved. V was trimmed by 1 base and J by 5 bases, leaving 11 bases between them. From germline, CDR1 is SNHLY and CDR2 FYNNEI. The CDR3 runs 14 residues. The DNA of the CDR3 is TGTGCCAGCAGTGAAGTTTTAGGGTGGGAGACCCAGTACTTC. Translating it yields CASSEVLGWETQYF.

The chain uses TRBV19 and TRBJ2-1; D is unresolved. Germline V gene sequence: CDR1 LNHDA, CDR2 SQIVND (reference sequence). The V and J ends lost 4 bases and 8 bases respectively, with 9 bases between them. The CDR3 is made up of 12 amino acids. The CDR3 region is CASSTLPDEQFF. DNA of the CDR3: TGTGCCAGTAGTACCCTCCCCGATGAGCAGTTCTTC.

This clonotype was recorded a few times. The J gene is TRBJ2-6, the V gene TRBV3-1; D gene uncertain. The CDR3 is 16 amino acids. The germline V gene encodes CDR1 LGHDT and CDR2 YNNKEL (reference sequence). The V gene lost 4 bases and the J gene lost 0 bases, with 10 bases spanning the gap. CDR3 sequence reads: CASSRLQSSGANVLTF. The CDR3 DNA reads as TGTGCCAGCAGCCGATTACAGAGCTCTGGGGCCAACGTCCTGACTTTC.

This clonotype was picked up a small number of times. The gene calls are TRBV10-3 and TRBJ2-5; maybe TRBD2 (6 bases). Trimming stripped 6 bases from V and 5 bases from J, with 10 bases between. This CDR3 is 12 amino acids long. The V gene's germline CDR1 is ENHRY and CDR2 SYGVKD. CDR3 bases: TGTGCCATCAGGACTAGTGGCGAGACCCAGTACTTC. Amino acids: CAIRTSGETQYF.

In its sample, this clonotype was seen a few times. The chain is built from TRBV20-1 and TRBJ2-6, with D perhaps matching TRBD1 (6 bases). Germline lookup yields CDR1 DFQATT and CDR2 SNEGSKA (reference sequence). The V and J ends lost 2 bases and 2 bases respectively, with 10 bases between them. The CDR3 runs 15 residues. The CDR3 here is CSARPGAAGANVLTF. CDR3 sequence (DNA): TGCAGTGCTAGACCAGGGGCGGCTGGGGCCAACGTCCTGACTTTC.

This clonotype was seen only a few times. The chain combines TRBV7-2 with TRBJ1-2; a possible D gene is TRBD1 (6 bases). Germline CDR1 is SGHTA and CDR2 is FQGNSA. Trimming removed 6 bases from V and 6 bases from J, with 14 bases in between. CDR3 size: 13 residues. The CDR3 spells CASRFTGSHGYTF. CDR3 coding DNA: TGTGCCAGCAGATTTACAGGGTCTCATGGCTACACCTTC. Full variable domain (outside the CDR3, taken from reference TRBV7-2 and TRBJ1-2): GAGVSQSPSNKVTEKGKDVELRCDPISGHTALYWYRQSLGQGLEFLIYFQGNSAPDKSGLPSDRFSAERTGGSVSTLTIQRTQQEDSAVYLCASRFTGSHGYTFGSGTRLTVV.

This clonotype was found a few times. The chain couples TRBV6-1 to TRBJ2-1, with 8 positions matching TRBD2. Germline loops: CDR1 MNHNS, CDR2 SASEGT. V trimming: 6 bases; J trimming: 4 bases; junction bases outside the gene matches: 11. The CDR3 consists of 16 residues. The CDR3 loop reads CASRAVGTSEYNEQFF. In DNA, the CDR3 is TGTGCCAGCAGAGCGGTGGGGACTAGTGAGTACAATGAGCAGTTCTTC.

This clonotype was counted at least ten times. This chain links TRBV29-1 with TRBJ1-1, with unresolved D. This CDR3 comprises 11 residues. Germline CDR1 and CDR2: SQVTM and ANQGSEA. With 7 bases removed from V and 5 bases from J, the gap between germline ends came to 11 bases. CDR3 nucleotides: TGCAGCGCCTTCACGGGGACTGAAGCTTTCTTT. Its translation is CSAFTGTEAFF.

The chain carries TRBV7-6 and TRBJ2-5; 15 bases are shared with TRBD2. V was pared by 6 bases and J by 10 bases, with 9 bases of the junction left unmatched. This CDR3 is 15 amino acids long. The germline V gene has CDR1 SGHVS and CDR2 FNYEAQ. CDR3 sequence (DNA): TGTGCCAGCAGAGGAAGGACTAGCGGGAGGGAGGGCCAGTACTTC. Protein: CASRGRTSGREGQYF.

The chain combines TRBV3-1 with TRBJ2-3; 8 nucleotides line up with TRBD2. The germline V gene encodes CDR1 LGHDT and CDR2 YNNKEL (reference sequence). CDR3 length equals 18 residues. V shed 4 bases and J 1 base; nucleotides not matched to a gene: 13. The CDR3 region has the DNA TGTGCCAGCAGCCCCAGATCATTAGCGGGGAGGCGCACAGATACGCAGTATTTT. Its translation is CASSPRSLAGRRTDTQYF.

This clonotype was counted a few times. This chain joins TRBV5-5 and TRBJ1-5; D is unresolved. The CDR3 has 14 amino acids. V lost 0 bases to trimming and J lost 7 bases, with 11 bases between them. The germline V gene has CDR1 SGHKS and CDR2 YYEKEE (reference sequence). In DNA form, the CDR3 reads TGTGCCAGCAGCTTGGCCGGAAACGGACAGCCCCAGCATTTT. This translates into CASSLAGNGQPQHF.

Many counts were recorded for this clonotype. The chain uses TRBV12-3 or TRBV12-4 and TRBJ1-5; 8 bases agree with TRBD1. This CDR3 has 14 residues. Germline trimming cut 6 bases from V and 2 bases from J; bases unmatched to any gene: 3. As DNA, the CDR3 is TGTGCCAGCAGCCCGGACAGGGGCAATCAGCCCCAGCATTTT. This codes for CASSPDRGNQPQHF.

The V call is TRBV10-2, the J call TRBJ2-1; 9 bases match TRBD2. In germline, CDR1 is WSHSY, CDR2 SAAADI. J gave up 6 bases and V 8 bases, and 5 bases lay outside the gene matches. The CDR3 runs 13 residues. The CDR3 reads CASCAGGSNEQFF. The CDR3 DNA is TGCGCCAGCTGCGCGGGAGGGAGCAATGAGCAGTTCTTC.

The J gene is TRBJ2-2, the V gene TRBV6-5; no clear D gene. The CDR3 runs 14 residues. In germline, CDR1 is MNHEY, CDR2 SVGAGI. Deletions cut 4 bases from V and 6 bases from J, with 12 bases between. DNA of the CDR3: TGTGCCAGCAGTTCCCTAAGTGGGGCCGGGGAGCTGTTTTTT. Translation gives CASSSLSGAGELFF.

CDR3 sequence (DNA): TGCAGTGCTCGTTACCGGGACTCTGGAAACACCATATATTTT. As protein: CSARYRDSGNTIYF. V is TRBV20-1 and J is TRBJ1-3, with unresolved D. V shed 5 bases and J shed 0 bases, with 11 bases lying between them. The CDR3 has 14 amino acids. CDR1 and CDR2 from the germline V gene are DFQATT and SNEGSKA (reference sequence).

CDR3 loop: CASSQGSYSDRSYEQYF. In nucleotides, the CDR3 is TGCGCCAGCAGCCAAGGGTCGTACAGCGACAGGAGCTACGAGCAGTACTTC. The rearrangement links TRBV4-3 to TRBJ2-7; D might be TRBD1 (6 bases). Germline V gene data show CDR1 as LGHNA and CDR2 as YSLEER. The CDR3 consists of 17 residues. Trimming shortened V by 1 base and J by 3 bases, and 19 bases separated the two germline ends.

This clonotype was seen many times. CDR3 loop: CASSLGTASTDTQYF. The DNA of the CDR3 is TGTGCCAGCAGCTTGGGGACTGCTAGCACAGATACGCAGTATTTT. The V call is TRBV7-9, the J call TRBJ2-3, with TRBD2 as a possible D gene (6 bases). V was pared by 3 bases and J by 0 bases, with 10 bases between. The CDR3 has 15 residues. Germline V gene lookup returns CDR1 SEHNR and CDR2 FQNEAQ (reference sequence).

V is TRBV20-1 and J is TRBJ2-7; 10 bases match TRBD2. The CDR3 is 15 amino acids. V shed 3 bases and J 1 base; nucleotides not matched to a gene: 6. In germline, CDR1 is DFQATT, CDR2 SNEGSKA (reference sequence). CDR3 bases: TGCAGTGCTAGCGCTAGCGGGAGAGGTTCCTACGAGCAGTACTTC. It specifies CSASASGRGSYEQYF.